The 21 T cell receptor beta chains below come from one sample, sequenced in a study of CD8 T cells in Susac syndrome. Random hexamers served to reverse transcribe about 0.5 to 1 ug RNA. One entry per CDR3 protein results from TCRdb running MiXCR on the immunoSEQ multiplex PCR reads. Here the sample spans 210,000 or so distinct CDR3 sequences, about 90% being singletons. Sequencing used CD8+ T cells from PBMCs. Receptors originate from a human donor with multiple sclerosis.

The chain uses TRBV24-1 and TRBJ1-6; D possibly corresponds to TRBD1 (5 bases). The V gene's germline CDR1 is KGHDR and CDR2 SFDVKD. The V end lost 2 bases, the J end lost 13 bases, and 8 bases lay between the germline ends. CDR3 length: 12 amino acids. Here the CDR3 reads CATSDSWGPLHF. The CDR3, as DNA: TGTGCCACCAGTGATTCGTGGGGGCCCCTCCACTTT.

The chain carries TRBV6-5 and TRBJ2-3; D uncertain. The CDR3 extends over 13 amino acids. The V gene's germline CDR1 is MNHEY and CDR2 SVGAGI. V lost 6 bases and J 3 bases, leaving 10 bases between the germline ends. The CDR3 bases are TGTGCCAGCAGGGAGCTTCGGACAGATACGCAGTATTTT. It codes for CASRELRTDTQYF.

The chain carries TRBV19 and TRBJ1-1; tentative D call: TRBD1 (6 bases). There are 13 residues in the CDR3. CDR1 is LNHDA and CDR2 is SQIVND in the germline V gene (reference sequence). Deletions cut 3 bases from V and 1 base from J, with 6 bases between. The CDR3 nucleotides read TGTGCCAGTAGTATGGGGGCGAACACTGAAGCTTTCTTT. Translated, it gives CASSMGANTEAFF.

Written as DNA, the CDR3 is TGTGCCAGCAGCGTCGATCACGGCACTGAAGCTTTCTTT. This translates into CASSVDHGTEAFF. The V call is TRBV9, the J call TRBJ1-1; no reliable D call. The germline gives CDR1 SGDLS, CDR2 YYNGEE. V shed 2 bases and J shed 4 bases, with 9 bases lying between them. CDR3 length equals 13 residues.

Here the CDR3 reads CATSVTGDYGYTF. In DNA form, the CDR3 reads TGTGCCACCAGTGTTACAGGGGACTATGGCTACACCTTC. This chain joins TRBV24-1 and TRBJ1-2, with TRBD1 identical over 7 bases. The J segment lost 3 bases and the V segment lost 5 bases, leaving 2 bases of the junction unmatched. Looked up from germline, CDR1 is KGHDR and CDR2 is SFDVKD. The CDR3 runs to 13 residues.

This clonotype has just one count. This chain uses TRBV4-3 with TRBJ1-2; the D is unclear. Germline assignment: CDR1 LGHNA and CDR2 YSLEER. V was shortened by 0 bases and J by 9 bases, with 14 bases between the two germline ends. The CDR3 extends over 14 amino acids. Written as DNA, the CDR3 is TGCGCCAGCAGCCAAGATATACTGTCCCTTAGCTACACCTTC. Amino acids: CASSQDILSLSYTF.

For the CDR3, the DNA is TGCAGCACATCCTTCGGGGGAGACAATGAGCAGTTCTTC. This codes for CSTSFGGDNEQFF. This chain connects TRBV29-1 to TRBJ2-1, with D tentatively TRBD2 (6 bases). This CDR3 has 13 amino acids. Looked up from germline, CDR1 is SQVTM and CDR2 is ANQGSEA. Trimming cost V 8 bases and J 5 bases, with 16 bases left between them.

The CDR3 spells CAIQTGLEAFF. CDR3 nucleotide sequence: TGTGCCATCCAGACAGGACTTGAAGCTTTCTTT. The chain joins TRBV5-8 to TRBJ1-1; D is perhaps TRBD1 (6 bases). This CDR3 is built from 11 residues. V was clipped by 9 bases and J by 7 bases, with 13 bases between them. CDR1 SGHTS and CDR2 YDEGEE come from the germline V gene.

This chain links TRBV6-1 with TRBJ2-7; 7 nucleotides agree with TRBD1. The CDR3 totals 15 residues. CDR1 is MNHNS and CDR2 is SASEGT in the germline V gene. The ends lost 5 bases at V and 3 bases at J; junction bases unmatched: 10. Here the CDR3 reads CASSPRTGTFYEQYF. In DNA, the CDR3 is TGTGCCAGCAGTCCGAGGACAGGTACCTTCTACGAGCAGTACTTC.

This clonotype came up once. At one end, the junction sequence differs from germline, possibly due to a read error. This chain connects TRBV7-8 to TRBJ2-5; TRBD2 matches 8 bases. Per germline, CDR1 SGHVS and CDR2 FQNEAQ. The CDR3 covers 13 residues. The CDR3 is CASRPGGPQTQYF. The CDR3 region has the DNA TGTGCTAGCAGGCCGGGAGGGCCACAGACCCAGTACTTC.

J is TRBJ1-2 and V is TRBV6-1; TRBD1 matches 8 bases. V was pared by 5 bases and J by 4 bases, with 12 bases of the junction left unmatched. The CDR3 totals 16 residues. Germline CDR1 and CDR2: MNHNS and SASEGT. Here the CDR3 reads CASSQPGDDRGYGYTF. CDR3 nucleotides: TGTGCCAGCAGTCAACCTGGGGATGACAGGGGCTATGGCTACACCTTC.

This clonotype turned up a few times. The chain is built from TRBV7-6 and TRBJ1-5, with D unresolved. This CDR3 comprises 15 residues. The V end lost 1 base, the J end lost 0 bases, and 7 bases lay between the germline ends. Germline CDR1 SGHVS, CDR2 FNYEAQ. CDR3 residues: CASSLGGYSNQPQHF. The CDR3 nucleotides read TGTGCCAGCAGCTTAGGGGGTTATAGCAATCAGCCCCAGCATTTT. Together with reference TRBV7-6 and TRBJ1-5, the CDR3 gives the full variable domain: GAGVSQSPRYKVTKRGQDVALRCDPISGHVSLYWYRQALGQGPEFLTYFNYEAQQDKSGLPNDRFSAERPEGSISTLTIQRTEQRDSAMYRCASSLGGYSNQPQHFGDGTRLSIL.

J is TRBJ1-2 and V is TRBV25-1; D is undetermined. The CDR3 runs 13 residues. CDR1 is MGHDK and CDR2 is SYGVNS in the germline V gene. Trimming cost V 4 bases and J 0 bases, with 6 bases left between them. CDR3 loop: CASSVIPNYGYTF. CDR3 nucleotides: TGTGCCAGCAGTGTTATACCTAACTATGGCTACACCTTC.

Comment on this clonotype: As the CDR3 is not closed by the conserved phenylalanine or tryptophan, this likely results from a read error. This chain links TRBV6-1 with TRBJ1-2, with TRBD1 matching 9 bases. The CDR3 loop spans 14 amino acids. The trim removed 0 bases at V and 5 bases at J, leaving 1 base unmatched. CDR1 and CDR2 from the germline V gene are MNHNS and SASEGT. CDR3 nucleotides: TGTGCCAGCAGTGAAGCGACAGGGGGTTATGGCTACACCCTC. Protein product: CASSEATGGYGYTL.

This clonotype was seen only once. One junction end does not reproduce the germline sequence, and a read error may be involved. The chain combines TRBV30 with TRBJ1-1; maybe TRBD1 (5 bases). CDR3 length: 14 residues. The germline V gene has CDR1 GTSNPN and CDR2 SVGIG (reference sequence). The CDR3 protein is CAWSVGRGNAEAFF. The CDR3 bases are TGTGCCTGGAGCGTCGGTCGGGGGAACGCTGAAGCTTTCTTT.

The chain employs TRBV5-1 and TRBJ2-7; D perhaps matches TRBD1 (7 bases). V was shortened by 0 bases and J by 1 base, with 14 bases between the two germline ends. This CDR3 has 16 amino acids. Germline-derived CDR1 and CDR2 are SGHRS and YFSETQ. The CDR3 protein is CASSLVPAGGSYEQYF. The CDR3 DNA sequence: TGCGCCAGCAGCTTGGTACCGGCAGGGGGGTCCTACGAGCAGTACTTC.

This chain links TRBV4-3 with TRBJ2-2; D is unclear. The CDR3 is 15 amino acids. Trimming cost V 0 bases and J 6 bases, with 11 bases left between them. Germline values: CDR1 LGHNA, CDR2 YSLEER. The CDR3 here is CASSQDLGGAGELFF. For the CDR3, the DNA is TGCGCCAGCAGCCAAGATCTAGGCGGAGCCGGGGAGCTGTTTTTT.

The genes are TRBV7-9 and TRBJ2-5; TRBD1 matches 9 bases. Germline V gene lookup returns CDR1 SEHNR and CDR2 FQNEAQ (reference sequence). J was trimmed by 4 bases and V by 5 bases; bases with no gene match: 17. This CDR3 region has 18 residues. CDR3 residues: CASSPQGGTGGKGETQYF. The CDR3 DNA is TGTGCCAGCAGCCCACAGGGTGGCACAGGGGGCAAAGGAGAGACCCAGTACTTC.

This clonotype was counted only a few times. This rearrangement joins TRBV14 to TRBJ2-3; either TRBD1 or TRBD2 may supply D (5 bases each). CDR1 and CDR2 (germline): SGHDN, FVKESK. The CDR3 is 13 amino acids. Trimming removed 0 bases at V and 5 bases at J, with 6 bases between. The CDR3, as DNA: TGTGCCAGCAGCCAAGATGGGGGAGATACGCAGTATTTT. Translating gives CASSQDGGDTQYF.

This CDR3 reads CASSSDRGPQETQYF. CDR3 DNA: TGCGCCAGCAGCTCGGACAGGGGCCCCCAAGAGACCCAGTACTTC. The chain is built from TRBV5-1 and TRBJ2-5; 9 bases align to TRBD1. CDR3 length equals 15 residues. V lost 3 bases, J lost 1 base, and 4 bases stayed unmatched. The V gene's germline CDR1 is SGHRS and CDR2 YFSETQ.

The CDR3 here is CASSLDRVVGETQYF. The CDR3 nucleotides read TGTGCCAGCAGCTTAGACCGGGTAGTGGGAGAGACCCAGTACTTC. The J gene is TRBJ2-5, the V gene TRBV11-2; no reliable D call. Germline V CDR1 and CDR2: SGHAT, FQNNGV. The CDR3 consists of 15 residues. The V end lost 0 bases, the J end lost 4 bases, and 12 bases lay between the germline ends.